These T cell receptor beta chains were read from a single sample in a study of blood T cell repertoires in COVID-19. Clones were sequenced by immunoSEQ multiplex PCR, and TCRdb holds only the in-frame ones, with some missing. The repertoire holds about 290,000 clones, with about nine tenths as singletons. The specimen was peripheral blood. The receptors come from a woman aged 30 to 39 with active or convalescent COVID-19. CDR3s leave out the opening cysteine and the closing phenylalanine or tryptophan.

TRBV27	TRBJ1-6	ASSSGTGGRRSPLH
TRBV28	TRBJ1-2	ASTTLGPGYT
TRBV9	TRBJ2-3	ASSVAVGGLTDTQY
TRBV7-9	TRBJ2-5	ASSLGTGVLETQY
TRBV29-1	TRBJ1-5	SVVTGDNQPQH
TRBV18	TRBJ2-1	ASSPPFDEQF
TRBV7-5	TRBJ1-2	ARSPAPGNYGYT
TRBV7-2	TRBJ2-1	ASSLTSGGAGSNEQF
TRBV7-9	TRBJ2-5	ASSPRDFQETQY
TRBV7-2	TRBJ1-4	ASSSGQNGKLF
TRBV5-1	TRBJ1-2	ASSLATANYGYT
TRBV6-6	TRBJ1-1	ASSLPTGMLNTEAF
TRBV24-1	TRBJ1-2	ATSDRTGGGYT
TRBV5-4	TRBJ2-2	ASSSGDLNTGELF
TRBV6-5	TRBJ1-1	AGSPRAGVNTEAF
TRBV2	TRBJ2-2	ASTPAGPGGPGELF
TRBV11-2	TRBJ1-1	ASSLGPRTEAF
TRBV2	TRBJ2-2	ASSRLGPGNTGELF
TRBV9	TRBJ1-1	ASSLLQVTRVNTEAF
TRBV4-3	TRBJ1-1	ASSQGAGMNTEAF
TRBV5-1	TRBJ1-1	ASSLGRQGARNTEAF
TRBV6-5	TRBJ1-2	ASSQTGFGYT
TRBV2	TRBJ2-7	ASRSDRGPHLEQY
TRBV19	TRBJ2-6	ATRADGPGANVLT
TRBV6-4	TRBJ2-7	ASSDPGQGPSYEQY
TRBV5-1	TRBJ2-5	ASSLEVGPEETQY
TRBV6-2/TRBV6-3	TRBJ2-5	ASSSPLGQGEETQY
TRBV28	TRBJ1-5	ASSFELGRVGNQPQH
TRBV6-6	TRBJ2-3	ASSRAGGYSSTDTQY
TRBV7-3	TRBJ1-1	ASSPWTGEHTEAF
TRBV9	TRBJ2-2	ASSVTGTANTGELF
TRBV9	TRBJ1-4	ASSVGQGGNEKLF
TRBV21-1	TRBJ1-2	ASSKDGVGRGLCGYT
TRBV5-6	TRBJ2-5	ASSLGGRETQY
TRBV19	TRBJ1-1	ASSSQVNTEAF
TRBV7-8	TRBJ2-1	ASSPTAGGFSNEQF
TRBV27	TRBJ2-3	ASSFGGATQY
TRBV7-7	TRBJ2-5	ASAGQVGFVETQY
TRBV29-1	TRBJ1-2	SVEDREDRARGYT
TRBV28	TRBJ1-4	ASSLGSRNNEKLF
TRBV2	TRBJ1-5	ASKRTAGGVQPQH
TRBV24-1	TRBJ2-2	ATSTPQGMAGELF
TRBV3-1/TRBV3-2	TRBJ2-2	ASSRTPEGTGELF
TRBV30	TRBJ2-1	AWSVGQEYNEQF
TRBV29-1	TRBJ1-1	SVEWQGRTEAF
TRBV7-8	TRBJ1-2	ASSRSTGNGYT
TRBV11-1	TRBJ2-3	ASSPGQGSGTDTQY
TRBV18	TRBJ2-1	ASSPRHLAGAGNEQF
TRBV28	TRBJ1-1	ASSFFDMRGRGAF
TRBV19	TRBJ1-2	ASSMGPTPWGYT
TRBV11-1	TRBJ1-2	ASSLGVPYGYT
TRBV28	TRBJ1-6	ASSLRQGAGNSPLH
TRBV12-3/TRBV12-4	TRBJ2-7	ASSHSYEQY